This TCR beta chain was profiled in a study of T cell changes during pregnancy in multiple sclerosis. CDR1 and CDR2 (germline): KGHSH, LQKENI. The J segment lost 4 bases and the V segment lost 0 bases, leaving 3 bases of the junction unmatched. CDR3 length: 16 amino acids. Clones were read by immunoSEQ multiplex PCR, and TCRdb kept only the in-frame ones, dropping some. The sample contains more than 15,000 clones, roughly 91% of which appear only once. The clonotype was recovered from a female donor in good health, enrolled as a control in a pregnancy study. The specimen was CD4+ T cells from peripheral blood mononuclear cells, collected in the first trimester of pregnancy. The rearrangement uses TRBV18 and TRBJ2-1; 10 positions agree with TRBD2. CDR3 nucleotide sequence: TGTGCCAGCTCACCACCGGCTAGCGGGAGTTACAATGAGCAGTTCTTC. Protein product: CASSPPASGSYNEQFF. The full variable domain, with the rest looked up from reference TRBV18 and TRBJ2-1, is NAGVMQNPRHLVRRRGQEARLRCSPMKGHSHVYWYRQLPEEGLKFMVYLQKENIIDESGMPKERFSAEFPKEGPSILRIQQVVRGDSAAYFCASSPPASGSYNEQFFGPGTRLTVL.